This T cell receptor (beta chain) was obtained from a study of metastatic and nonmetastatic thyroid tumors. Study details: Thyroid patients, malignant and benign, had repertoires compared across blood and tumor or nodule tissue.

The CDR3 contains 15 residues. V gave up 3 bases and J gave up 4 bases; unmatched junction bases: 2. Germline CDR1 and CDR2: MNHNS and SASEGT. Original analysis: A papillary thyroid cancer distant-metastasis classifier was built from CDR3 differences across clinicopathological groups. TCRdb recomputed clones from the PCR reads via MiXCR. These V and J calls rely on TCRdb rather than the paper's analysis. The data show 30,000 to 40,000 clones, about 15% seen once. With respect to this clone: Its matching antigen is unknown.

Study conclusions and caveats: Benign nodules reportedly had significantly lower TCR beta diversity than malignant thyroid tumors in blood and tumor.

None of the patients had undergone any treatment ahead of thyroid surgery. The chain links TRBV6-1 to TRBJ2-1; the match to TRBD2 covers 11 bases. The sequence derives from a female donor with papillary thyroid cancer or a benign thyroid nodule (not recorded which). Some clones in this sample may be carry-over from other donors' samples. Sequencing was done on a sample of blood. The CDR3 reads CASSDLAGGYNEQFF. CDR3 nucleotides: TGTGCCAGCAGTGACCTAGCGGGAGGTTACAATGAGCAGTTCTTC.